The 22 T cell receptor beta chains in this list originate from one sample, sequenced in a study of OX40 agonist ivuxolimab in advanced cancers. The assay was immunoSEQ multiplex PCR, and TCRdb's table has in-frame clones only and misses some. The table has 65,000 to 95,000 clones, less than 95% seen once; the top ten hold approximately 10%. Sample: CD4+ or CD8+ T cells sorted from blood, taken in a trial of the OX40 agonist ivuxolimab. The receptors were sampled from an adult with an advanced solid tumor such as melanoma, head and neck, liver or kidney cancer.

The chain is built from TRBV9 and TRBJ2-2; no definite D call. The CDR3 contains 12 residues. V dropped 7 bases and J dropped 6 bases, with 10 bases sitting between them. The germline V gene has CDR1 SGDLS and CDR2 YYNGEE. The CDR3 sequence: CASENIPGELFF. CDR3 nucleotides: TGTGCCAGCGAGAACATCCCCGGGGAGCTGTTTTTT.

The sample holds a few counts of this clone. The gene calls are TRBV10-3 and TRBJ1-1; D gene unclear. The CDR3 covers 11 residues. Germline loops: CDR1 ENHRY, CDR2 SYGVKD. Trimming pared 4 bases from V and 7 bases from J, leaving 7 bases between. For the CDR3, the DNA is TGTGCCATCAGTGTGGGGAATGAAGCTTTCTTT. It encodes CAISVGNEAFF.

This clone was recorded a few times. V usage is TRBV19 and J usage is TRBJ1-1; no definite D call. V lost 8 bases and J 1 base, leaving 8 bases between the germline ends. The CDR3 has 12 amino acids. The germline gives CDR1 LNHDA, CDR2 SQIVND (reference sequence). CDR3 DNA: TGTGCCAGTTCCCTGGGGAACACTGAAGCTTTCTTT. Its translation: CASSLGNTEAFF. Drawing the rest from reference TRBV19 and TRBJ1-1, the complete variable domain is DGGITQSPKYLFRKEGQNVTLSCEQNLNHDAMYWYRQDPGQGLRLIYYSQIVNDFQKGDIAEGYSVSREKKESFPLTVTSAQKNPTAFYLCASSLGNTEAFFGQGTRLTVV.

This chain joins TRBV5-1 and TRBJ2-3; the match to TRBD2 covers 9 bases. Unmatched junction bases numbered 7, after V lost 7 bases and J lost 4 bases. The CDR3 extends over 14 amino acids. Germline V lookup: CDR1 SGHRS, CDR2 YFSETQ. CDR3 sequence reads: CASSGGGAPDTQYF. The CDR3 DNA reads TGCGCCAGCTCGGGCGGGGGGGCCCCAGATACGCAGTATTTT.

This clone was detected only once. The chain uses TRBV6-5 and TRBJ1-1; 8 bases align to TRBD1. The length of the CDR3 is 16 residues. Germline CDR1 is MNHEY and CDR2 is SVGAGI. V lost 2 bases and J lost 5; bases outside the gene matches: 10. CDR3 residues: CASSYGESGGWTEAFF. CDR3 nucleotide sequence: TGTGCCAGCAGTTACGGAGAATCAGGGGGCTGGACTGAAGCTTTCTTT.

This clone was seen just once. CDR3 amino acids: CASSQDKRLNEQFF. The CDR3 DNA follows: TGCGCCAGCAGCCAAGATAAGCGCCTGAATGAGCAGTTCTTC. The chain carries TRBV4-3 and TRBJ2-1; D gene uncertain. Trimming cost V 0 bases and J 7 bases, with 10 bases left between them. In germline, CDR1 is LGHNA, CDR2 YSLEER. The CDR3 has 14 residues.

The chain couples TRBV9 to TRBJ2-3, with 7 nucleotides matching TRBD2. The J segment lost 0 bases and the V segment lost 4 bases, leaving 5 bases of the junction unmatched. This CDR3 region has 15 residues. CDR1 and CDR2 from the germline V gene are SGDLS and YYNGEE. CDR3 region: CASSNSGPSTDTQYF. Here the CDR3 DNA reads TGTGCCAGCAGCAATAGCGGGCCCAGCACAGATACGCAGTATTTT.

V and J are TRBV2 and TRBJ1-2; D gene unclear. V was shortened by 7 bases and J by 3 bases, with 15 bases between the two germline ends. Germline V CDR1 and CDR2: SNHLY, FYNNEI. This CDR3 spans 14 amino acids. The CDR3 is CASKDGPVDYGYTF. In nucleotides, the CDR3 is TGTGCCAGCAAGGACGGCCCTGTGGACTATGGCTACACCTTC.

CDR3 nucleotides: TGCGCCAGCAGCCTGCCGGGGGGGGCAACTAATGAAAAACTGTTTTTT. It encodes CASSLPGGATNEKLFF. This rearrangement joins TRBV4-1 to TRBJ1-4, with TRBD1 as a possible D gene (5 bases). CDR3 length equals 16 residues. Trimming cost V 4 bases and J 0 bases, with 12 bases left between them. CDR1 and CDR2 (germline): MGHRA, YSYEKL.

This chain uses TRBV11-2 with TRBJ2-7, with 10 bases matching TRBD2. Trimming at V came to 1 base and at J to 0 bases, leaving 6 bases not matched to a gene. Germline CDR1 reads SGHAT; CDR2 reads FQNNGV. CDR3 length: 17 residues. The CDR3 nucleotides read TGTGCCAGCAGCTTAGCGCTAGCGGGGGCGAGCTCCTACGAGCAGTACTTC. This sequence encodes CASSLALAGASSYEQYF.

The chain joins TRBV9 to TRBJ2-3; 7 bases align to TRBD2. V was clipped by 1 base and J by 2 bases; unmatched bases: 7. Germline V gene lookup returns CDR1 SGDLS and CDR2 YYNGEE. The CDR3 is 16 amino acids. CDR3 loop: CASSVSGAGDTDTQYF. In DNA form, the CDR3 reads TGTGCCAGCAGCGTAAGCGGTGCGGGGGACACAGATACGCAGTATTTT.

The rearrangement joins TRBV6-5 to TRBJ1-5, with 8 positions matching TRBD1. This CDR3 region has 15 residues. Per the germline V gene, CDR1 is MNHEY and CDR2 is SVGAGI. With V trimmed by 2 bases and J by 1 base, 1 base remained unmatched. The CDR3 coding sequence is TGTGCCAGCAGTTACGGACAGGGAAGCAATCAGCCCCAGCATTTT. Translating it yields CASSYGQGSNQPQHF.

The chain employs TRBV19 and TRBJ2-7, with D perhaps matching TRBD1 (5 bases). The length of the CDR3 is 13 residues. V shed 2 bases and J shed 3 bases, with 8 bases lying between them. Germline V gene sequence: CDR1 LNHDA, CDR2 SQIVND (reference sequence). The CDR3, as DNA: TGTGCCAGTAGTATATTCCAGGGCTACGAGCAGTACTTC. Translating it yields CASSIFQGYEQYF.

In its sample, this clone was seen once. The chain links TRBV7-9 to TRBJ1-2; perhaps TRBD1 as D (5 bases). The CDR3 consists of 16 residues. Trimming pared 5 bases from V and 2 bases from J, leaving 18 bases between. Germline V gives CDR1 SEHNR, CDR2 FQNEAQ (reference sequence). The CDR3, as DNA: TGTGCCAGCAGCCGAGCAACGTTGGAGGGGAACTATGGCTACACCTTC. It translates to CASSRATLEGNYGYTF.

The chain employs TRBV9 and TRBJ2-7; unclear D gene. Trimming removed 3 bases at V and 4 bases at J, with 8 bases between. Germline-derived CDR1 and CDR2 are SGDLS and YYNGEE. This CDR3 is built from 12 residues. The DNA for the CDR3 is TGTGCCAGCAGCGGTGACCATTACGAGCAGTACTTC. Its protein product is CASSGDHYEQYF.

The chain employs TRBV25-1 and TRBJ2-3; 10 nucleotides agree with TRBD1. V gave up 6 bases and J gave up 5 bases; unmatched junction bases: 8. The CDR3 contains 15 residues. The germline V gene has CDR1 MGHDK and CDR2 SYGVNS. The chain's CDR3 is CASSPHGQGVDTQYF. The CDR3 region has the DNA TGTGCCAGCAGCCCACACGGACAGGGGGTAGATACGCAGTATTTT.

The chain is built from TRBV11-2 and TRBJ2-7; a weak D match, TRBD1 (6 bases). The V gene lost 1 base and the J gene lost 2 bases, with 12 bases spanning the gap. This CDR3 has 15 residues. CDR1 and CDR2 from the germline V gene are SGHAT and FQNNGV. The CDR3 here is CASSLGAGVAYEQYF. In DNA, the CDR3 is TGTGCCAGCAGCTTAGGAGCAGGGGTAGCCTACGAGCAGTACTTC.

DNA of the CDR3: TGTGCCAGCAGCCCGGGACAGGGGGTCTATGGCTACACCTTC. It specifies CASSPGQGVYGYTF. The chain uses TRBV7-3 and TRBJ1-2, with 11 bases lining up with TRBD1. This CDR3 has 14 residues. The V segment lost 5 bases and the J segment 4 bases; nucleotides outside the gene matches: 3. CDR1 is SGHTA, CDR2 FQGTGA, per germline.

The J gene is TRBJ1-2, the V gene TRBV29-1; tentative D call: TRBD1 (6 bases). Per the germline V gene, CDR1 is SQVTM and CDR2 is ANQGSEA. CDR3 size: 14 residues. Trimming stripped 4 bases from V and 4 bases from J, with 16 bases between. CDR3 protein: CSVVPPARGYGYTF. CDR3 bases: TGCAGCGTTGTCCCGCCGGCCAGGGGCTATGGCTACACCTTC. The full variable domain, in which reference TRBV29-1 and TRBJ1-2 provide the parts outside the CDR3, is SAVISQKPSRDICQRGTSLTIQCQVDSQVTMMFWYRQQPGQSLTLIATANQGSEATYESGFVIDKFPISRPNLTFSTLTVSNMSPEDSSIYLCSVVPPARGYGYTFGSGTRLTVV.

This rearrangement joins TRBV6-5 to TRBJ2-5, with a tentative D call TRBD2 (6 bases). CDR1 and CDR2 from the germline V gene are MNHEY and SVGAGI. With 0 bases removed from V and 7 bases from J, the gap between germline ends came to 18 bases. The length of the CDR3 is 16 residues. The DNA of the CDR3 is TGTGCCAGCAGTTACTCGACGGGGGAGACCTCTTGGACCCAGTACTTC. It translates to CASSYSTGETSWTQYF.

The chain links TRBV27 to TRBJ2-1; D is ambiguous. Germline V gene lookup returns CDR1 MNHEY and CDR2 SMNVEV (reference sequence). There are 13 residues in the CDR3. V lost 4 bases and J lost 7, with 11 bases in between. DNA for the CDR3: TGTGCCAGCAGTTACTCAGGTGAGAATGAGCAGTTCTTC. This gives the protein CASSYSGENEQFF.

A single count supports this clone. The chain is built from TRBV6-5 and TRBJ1-1; D gene unclear. The CDR3 runs 15 residues. CDR1 is MNHEY and CDR2 is SVGAGI in the germline V gene. V gave up 2 bases and J gave up 4 bases, with 14 bases separating them. The CDR3 coding sequence is TGTGCCAGCAGTTACACGGTGGGGTTCGGCACTGAAGCTTTCTTT. This encodes CASSYTVGFGTEAFF.